This T cell receptor beta chain came from a study of blood T cell repertoires in COVID-19. At the level of the study: PBMCs, B-cell-depleted T cells, or T cells were the source of the cDNA or gDNA that made up the material.

Original data processing: By means of reference gene primer amplification, nucleated cell counts were estimated. Assay: immunoSEQ multiplex PCR; the TCRdb copy retains only in-frame clones and omits some. That table is the source of V, J and clone size, and D and trimming were worked out from the DNA. The repertoire holds 150,000 to 200,000 clones, with more than 75% as singletons. This CDR3 has 16 amino acids. V lost 0 bases and J lost 7, with 16 bases in between. Germline V gives CDR1 LGHNA, CDR2 YSLEER. The chain has TRBV4-3 and TRBJ2-4, with a tentative D call TRBD2 (6 bases). Sequencing input: peripheral blood. This TCR was sampled from a human donor in a cohort sampled during active COVID-19. CDR3 region: CASSQDPTVGGNIQYF. Written as DNA, the CDR3 is TGCGCCAGCAGCCAAGATCCCACGGTAGGAGGGAACATTCAGTACTTC.